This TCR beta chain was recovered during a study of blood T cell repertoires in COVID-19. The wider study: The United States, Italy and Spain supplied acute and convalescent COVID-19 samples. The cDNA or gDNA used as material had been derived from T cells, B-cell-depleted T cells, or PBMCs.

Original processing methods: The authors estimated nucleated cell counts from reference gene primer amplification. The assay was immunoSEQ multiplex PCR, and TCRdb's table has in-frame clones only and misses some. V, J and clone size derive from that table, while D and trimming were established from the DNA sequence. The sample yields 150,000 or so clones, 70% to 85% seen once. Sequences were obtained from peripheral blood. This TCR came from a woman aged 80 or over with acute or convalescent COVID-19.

In nucleotides, the CDR3 is TGTGCCAGCAGTGGGACAGGGAGCGAGCAGTACTTC. It is translated as CASSGTGSEQYF. V usage is TRBV27 and J usage is TRBJ2-7; TRBD1 matches 9 bases. Trimming cost V 5 bases and J 6 bases; bases outside gene matches: 2. The germline CDR1 and CDR2 sequences are MNHEY and SMNVEV (reference sequence). The CDR3 has 12 amino acids.